Listed below are T cell receptor beta chains from one sample, sequenced in a study of T cells after posttransplantation cyclophosphamide. Using immunoSEQ multiplex PCR, the repertoire was profiled, and TCRdb retains in-frame clones only, with some absent. The data show some 20,000 clones, nearly 99% seen once. The sequenced material came from naive CD4+ T cells sorted from PBMCs. The receptors derive from a man aged 40-49 years in good health, CMV-negative, and a related stem cell transplant donor. Each CDR3 is given with its conserved first and last residue. A D gene is named only where the DNA matches it firmly.

V gene	D gene	J gene	CDR3 DNA	CDR3 protein
TRBV5-1	-	TRBJ1-1	TGCGCCAGCAGCTTGGGAGGGAGAACTGAAGCTTTCTTT	CASSLGGRTEAFF
TRBV7-3	TRBD2	TRBJ2-4	TGTGCCAGCAGCCCCACTGGGCTAGCGGAGGATGGCATTCAGTACTTC	CASSPTGLAEDGIQYF
TRBV7-9	TRBD1	TRBJ1-2	TGTGCCAGCAGCTCACCATCCACGACAGGGAACTATGGCTACACCTTC	CASSSPSTTGNYGYTF
TRBV29-1	-	TRBJ2-4	TGCAGCGTTGTCCATCAAGCCAAAAACATTCAGTACTTC	CSVVHQAKNIQYF
TRBV5-1	-	TRBJ1-1	TGCGCCAGCAGCTTTTCGACAGTGAACACTGAAGCTTTCTTT	CASSFSTVNTEAFF
TRBV11-2	-	TRBJ2-7	TGTGCCAGCAGCTTAGATGCGGTAACCTACGAGCAGTACTTC	CASSLDAVTYEQYF
TRBV18	-	TRBJ2-1	TGTGCCAGCTCACGGAGCAGCCTCAATGAGCAGTTCTTC	CASSRSSLNEQFF
TRBV29-1	TRBD1	TRBJ2-3	TGCAGCGCTTACTGGACCGGGACAGGGGGCACAGATACGCAGTATTTT	CSAYWTGTGGTDTQYF
TRBV29-1	TRBD1	TRBJ2-1	TGCAGCGTCGCGACAGGGTGGGGTGGCGATGAGCAGTTCTTC	CSVATGWGGDEQFF
TRBV6-5	-	TRBJ2-3	TGTGCCAGCAGTTACGCGGGAACCCCCACAGATACGCAGTATTTT	CASSYAGTPTDTQYF
TRBV5-1	-	TRBJ2-3	TGCGCCAGCAGCTCGCAGGGGCGGGTGAGCACAGATACGCAGTATTTT	CASSSQGRVSTDTQYF
TRBV5-6	TRBD2	TRBJ2-1	TGTGCCAGCAGCTTAGATGTCCTAGCGGATTACAATGAGCAGTTCTTC	CASSLDVLADYNEQFF
TRBV19	-	TRBJ1-2	TGTGCCAGTAGTTACGGCAGGGCGACCACCTACAACTATGGCTACACCTTC	CASSYGRATTYNYGYTF
TRBV28	TRBD1	TRBJ2-7	TGTGCCAGCAACCCCGGGACAGGGGCGGCGGGGCTTCCCTACGAGCAGTACTTC	CASNPGTGAAGLPYEQYF
TRBV27	-	TRBJ2-7	TGTGCCAGCAGTTTATTGATAGGCGGGACCTACGAGCAGTACTTC	CASSLLIGGTYEQYF
TRBV10-3	TRBD1	TRBJ2-6	TGTGCCATCAGTGAGTCCTCAGTCGGGACAGGGTTAGTTGTCCTGACTTTC	CAISESSVGTGLVVLTF
TRBV30	-	TRBJ2-7	TGTGCCTGGAGTGCCTGGGGAGCCGAGCAGTACTTC	CAWSAWGAEQYF
TRBV6-5	TRBD1	TRBJ2-7	TGTGCCAGCAGGGGGACAGGGAATGGCGAGCAGTACTTC	CASRGTGNGEQYF
TRBV7-9	-	TRBJ2-5	TGTGCCAGCAGCTTAGAATTGCCTACGGAGACCCAGTACTTC	CASSLELPTETQYF
TRBV19	TRBD2	TRBJ2-3	TGTGCCAGTAGTACCCGGCTAGCGGCAACCTCCGGGGGTGGGCAGTATTTT	CASSTRLAATSGGGQYF
TRBV18	TRBD1	TRBJ1-3	TGTGCCAGCTCACTCTCAGCACAGGGGTACTCTGGAAACACCATATATTTT	CASSLSAQGYSGNTIYF
TRBV10-3	TRBD1	TRBJ1-5	TGTGCCATCAGCTACGATGGACAGGGCAATCAGCCCCAGCATTTT	CAISYDGQGNQPQHF
TRBV11-2	-	TRBJ2-4	TGTGCCAGCAGAGGTCCGGGGTCTTACAAAAACATTCAGTACTTC	CASRGPGSYKNIQYF
TRBV18	TRBD2	TRBJ2-2	TGTGCCAGCTCGGCGGGAGCCGGGGAGCTGTTTTTT	CASSAGAGELFF
TRBV20-1	-	TRBJ2-5	TGCAGTGCTATATTACAAGAGACCCAGTACTTC	CSAILQETQYF
TRBV6-5	-	TRBJ1-5	TGTGCCAGCAGTTACGGGGGGGCAGGACAGCCCCAGCATTTT	CASSYGGAGQPQHF
TRBV19	TRBD1	TRBJ1-5	TGTGCCAGTAGTCCTTGGGACAGCAGGAAAAATCAGCCCCAGCATTTT	CASSPWDSRKNQPQHF
TRBV27	-	TRBJ2-3	TGTGCCAGCAGAGGGCCAGGGTACGCGTATACGCAGTATTTT	CASRGPGYAYTQYF
TRBV11-1	-	TRBJ2-1	TGTGCCAGCAGCTTACCAGGGCTCAATGAGCAGTTCTTC	CASSLPGLNEQFF
TRBV15	-	TRBJ2-1	TGTGCCACCAGCAGAGATGTGGGAGATGCCTATGAGCAGTTCTTC	CATSRDVGDAYEQFF
TRBV2	-	TRBJ2-1	TGTGCCAGCAGTGACCGTATAGCGGAAGGAGATGAGCAGTTCTTC	CASSDRIAEGDEQFF
TRBV6-6	-	TRBJ1-4	TGTGCCAGCAGTTACGGGCCACCCCGCGAATATGAAAAACTGTTTTTT	CASSYGPPREYEKLFF
TRBV11-2	TRBD1	TRBJ1-2	TGTGCCAGCAGCTTAGGGGCAGGGGGCGCGATCGGCTACACCTTC	CASSLGAGGAIGYTF
TRBV6-4	-	TRBJ2-1	TGTGCCAGCAGTGTGGAGGCCACCTACAATGAGCAGTTCTTC	CASSVEATYNEQFF
TRBV4-2	-	TRBJ2-2	TGTGCCAGCAGCCAAGTCGGGAGGAACACCGGGGAGCTGTTTTTT	CASSQVGRNTGELFF
TRBV7-9	TRBD2	TRBJ2-3	TGTGCCAGCAGCTTGGGACTAGCGGGGAACACAGATACGCAGTATTTT	CASSLGLAGNTDTQYF
TRBV12-5	-	TRBJ2-3	TGTGCTAGTGGTTTGGATCCTCACTCCGCTAGCACAGATACGCAGTATTTT	CASGLDPHSASTDTQYF
TRBV6-5	-	TRBJ2-1	TGTGCCAGCAGTTACTCCGGGGGGCAGGGTGAGCAGTTCTTC	CASSYSGGQGEQFF
TRBV11-2	-	TRBJ1-1	TGTGCCAGCAGCTTAGATGTGCGGATCGGCGCTTTCTTT	CASSLDVRIGAFF
TRBV5-4	-	TRBJ1-1	TGTGCCAGCAGTCGTATGGGGGGGAGCACTGAAGCTTTCTTT	CASSRMGGSTEAFF